This T cell receptor beta chain originates from a study of blood T cell repertoires in COVID-19 (dated by TCRdb to 2019 to 2021). The study in broad terms: Samples covering the acute and convalescent phases of COVID-19 were provided by collaborators in the United States, Italy and Spain. The material from the prospective study consisted of cDNA or gDNA derived from T cells, B-cell-depleted T cells, or PBMCs. Subjects who had been exposed to COVID-19, were actively infected with it, or had recovered from it provided the deeply sampled blood TCRbeta repertoires that made up the dataset. The repertoires were made available in a free public database intended to serve as a resource for research on the immune response to SARS-CoV-2. The samples were drawn from two sources: the first 160 participants of the ongoing ImmuneRACE study, and over 1,000 subjects contributed by 6 global collaborators. Nearly every sample came with metadata listing a de-identified subject ID, COVID-19 status, age in years and sex. HLA class I and class II types, where available, came from metadata supplied by the sample provider rather than from assay-based typing. Here is what the overall study found, with its caveats: Clinical and demographic metadata were provided uncurated, with the amount varying by source and participant.

The collaborating institutions used their own protocols to collect whole blood in K2EDTA tubes. For TCRbeta analysis, collaborator samples were shipped as frozen whole blood, as isolated PBMCs, or as DNA extracted from either sample type. On this clone itself: The clone's antigen remains unknown. No base quality information exists; no much larger clone differs at one position.

In the germline V gene (reference sequence), CDR1 corresponds to PRHDT and CDR2 to FYEKMQ. The CDR3 covers 15 residues, taking in both the cysteine and the phenylalanine. Just the 45-base CDR3 DNA is kept, in frame starting at base 1. V is trimmed back by 5 bases and J by 4 bases, and the junction contains 5 bases that no gene match accounts for. The immunoSEQ Assay, a bias-controlled multiplex PCR, was used to amplify TCRbeta CDR3 regions from genomic DNA. The authors' analysis ran thus. The number of nucleated cells in each sample was estimated by amplification of reference gene primers within the assay. To quantify the absolute abundance of each unique TCRbeta CDR3 rearrangement, sequence reads were collapsed and filtered. Productive Simpson clonality was computed per sample as the square root of Simpson's diversity index over productive rearrangements. As stored in TCRdb, this immuneACCESS dataset retains in-frame rearrangements with V and J assigned. A fraction of the clones does not appear; measured against another copy, unresolved V genes explain less than half of the discrepancy, and the remainder lacks a known reason. Clonal size and the V and J genes are those of that table, whereas D and trimming came from the DNA. The sample table contains 240,000 or so clones; only one count was recorded for approximately 78% of them. The ten top clones hold 12% of the sample.

The origin of this receptor is a woman aged 55-75 years with active or convalescent COVID-19. The sample was peripheral blood. The chain is encoded by TRBV13 joined to TRBJ2-3, with 11 junctional bases fitting TRBD2. The DNA reads TGTGCCAGCAGCCTTAGCGGGGGGGCAGCAGATACGCAGTATTTT. This is translated as CASSLSGGAADTQYF.